The clone carrying this T cell receptor (delta chain) is labeled medium-sized. Additional DNA sequences in this sample encode the identical CDR3. This sample was taken from a study of gamma-delta chains in newborns, infants, children. Study overall: Microbial exposure reportedly drives polyclonal innate γδ T cell expansion after birth.

This CDR3 has 18 residues. Germline V lookup: CDR1 GEAIGNYY, CDR2 EKD. J gave up 0 bases and V 1 base, and 2 bases lay outside the gene matches. TCRdb ran CATT on the reads. The sample includes roughly 3,000 delta-chain clones, about 4% of them seen just once. The sequence was obtained from a child who was a newborn, infant or young child, either healthy, febrile or measles-vaccinated (not recorded which). The sequenced sample was blood. The chain links TRDV2 to TRDJ3; 10 bases are a match to TRDD3. CDR3 amino acids: CACDTGGYSSWDTRQMFF. The DNA of the CDR3 is TGTGCCTGTGACACTGGGGGATACAGCTCCTGGGACACCCGACAGATGTTTTTC.